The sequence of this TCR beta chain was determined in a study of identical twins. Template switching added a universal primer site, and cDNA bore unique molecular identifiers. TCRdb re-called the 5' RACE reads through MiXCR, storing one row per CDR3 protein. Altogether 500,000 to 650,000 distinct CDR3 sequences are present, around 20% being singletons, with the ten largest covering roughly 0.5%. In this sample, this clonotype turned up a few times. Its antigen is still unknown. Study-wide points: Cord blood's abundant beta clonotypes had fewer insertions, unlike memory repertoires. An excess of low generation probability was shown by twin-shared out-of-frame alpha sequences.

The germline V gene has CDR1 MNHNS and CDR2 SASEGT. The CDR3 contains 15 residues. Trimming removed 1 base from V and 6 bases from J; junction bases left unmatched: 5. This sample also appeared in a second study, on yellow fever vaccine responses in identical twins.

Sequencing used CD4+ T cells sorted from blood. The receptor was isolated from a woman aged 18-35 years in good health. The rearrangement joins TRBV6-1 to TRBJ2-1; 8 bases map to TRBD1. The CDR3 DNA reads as TGTGCCAGCAGTGAAGAAGGGACAGGAGTCAATGAGCAGTTCTTC. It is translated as CASSEEGTGVNEQFF.